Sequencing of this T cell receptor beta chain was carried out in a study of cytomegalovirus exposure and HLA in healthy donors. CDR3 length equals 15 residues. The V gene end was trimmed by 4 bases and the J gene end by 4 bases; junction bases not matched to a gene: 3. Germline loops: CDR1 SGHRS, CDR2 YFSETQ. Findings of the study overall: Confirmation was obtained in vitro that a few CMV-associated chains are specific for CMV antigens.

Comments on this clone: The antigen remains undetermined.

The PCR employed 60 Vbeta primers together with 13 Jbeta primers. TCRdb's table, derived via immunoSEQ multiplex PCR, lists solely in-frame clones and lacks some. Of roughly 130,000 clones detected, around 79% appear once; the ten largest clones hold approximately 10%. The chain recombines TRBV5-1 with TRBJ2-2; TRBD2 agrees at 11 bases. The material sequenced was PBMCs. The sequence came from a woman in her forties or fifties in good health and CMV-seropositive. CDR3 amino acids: CASSPGTSGTGELFF. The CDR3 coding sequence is TGCGCCAGCAGCCCCGGGACTAGCGGCACCGGGGAGCTGTTTTTT.